The rows below give T cell receptor beta chains drawn from one sample of a study of CXCR3-negative and CXCR3-positive naive CD8 T cells. TCRdb reprocessed the 5' RACE reads, keeping one entry per CDR3 protein, no DNA. This table lists more than 40,000 distinct CDR3 sequences. The sequenced material came from naive CXCR3- CD8+ T cells from blood. Every receptor here comes from a human donor in good health. Some clones in this sample may be carry-over from other donors' samples. Each CDR3 is given with its conserved first and last residue. Size tells how often a clone was seen (once, few, many) or the class of an expanded clone, and some rows leave it out.

15,TRBJ2-7,-,TRBV7-9,CASSLEGEGSYEQYF
15,TRBJ2-3,-,TRBV29-1,CSVALRGDDTDTQYF
13,TRBJ1-3,-,TRBV3-1,CASSGRPGNTIYF
13,TRBJ2-2,-,TRBV29-1,CSVARQNTGELFF
13,TRBJ1-2,-,TRBV12-5,CASGLGHLGGYTF
15,TRBJ2-5,-,TRBV11-3,CASSPGGAEEEAQYF
13,TRBJ2-7,-,TRBV7-9,CASSFTENAEQYF
15,TRBJ2-7,-,TRBV7-9,CASSSPDGPWHEQYF
14,TRBJ1-1,-,TRBV14,CASSQASDLSRAFF
14,TRBJ2-1,medium-sized,TRBV4-3,CASSQARRAYEQFF
16,TRBJ2-2,-,TRBV21-1,CASSKSTGDVSGELFF
17,TRBJ2-1,-,TRBV27,CASSLPPGAVGPREQFF
13,TRBJ2-7,-,TRBV29-1,CSVASGTGYEQYF
12,TRBJ2-7,medium-sized,TRBV7-2,CASSFGGGEQYF
13,TRBJ1-2,-,TRBV7-9,CASSLDTTYGYTF
12,TRBJ2-3,-,TRBV29-1,CSVGARPDTRYF
13,TRBJ2-5,-,TRBV29-1,CSVEGQGMETQYF
16,TRBJ1-1,-,TRBV27,CASSLMPPDSYTEAFF
17,TRBJ2-1,-,TRBV20-1,CSARDLGGGLRNNEQFF
15,TRBJ2-7,-,TRBV29-1,CSVEAGTSKTYEQYF
16,TRBJ2-3,-,TRBV7-2,CASSLQAALITDTQYF
12,TRBJ1-1,-,TRBV28,CASSLIATEAFF
13,TRBJ2-5,-,TRBV13,CASSFDTGKTQYF
18,TRBJ2-1,-,TRBV3-1,CASSQATGGRRKRERQFF